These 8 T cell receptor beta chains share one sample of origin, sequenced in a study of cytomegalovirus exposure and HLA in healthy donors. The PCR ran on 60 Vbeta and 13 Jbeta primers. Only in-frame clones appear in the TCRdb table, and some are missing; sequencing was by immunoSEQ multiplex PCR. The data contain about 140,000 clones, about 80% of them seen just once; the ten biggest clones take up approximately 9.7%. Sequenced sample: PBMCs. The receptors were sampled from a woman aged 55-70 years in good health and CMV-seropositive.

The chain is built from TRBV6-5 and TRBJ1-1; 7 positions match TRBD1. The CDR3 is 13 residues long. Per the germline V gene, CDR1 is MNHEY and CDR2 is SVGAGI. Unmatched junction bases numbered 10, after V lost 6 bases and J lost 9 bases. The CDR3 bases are TGTGCCAGCAGACCAGCAGGGGGTGATAAAGCTTTCTTT. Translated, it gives CASRPAGGDKAFF.

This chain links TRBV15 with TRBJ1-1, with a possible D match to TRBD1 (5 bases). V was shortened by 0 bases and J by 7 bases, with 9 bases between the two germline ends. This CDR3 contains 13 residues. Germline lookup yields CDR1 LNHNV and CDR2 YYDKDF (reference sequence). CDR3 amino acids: CATSRDYQGEAFF. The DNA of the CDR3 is TGTGCCACCAGCAGAGATTACCAGGGTGAAGCTTTCTTT.

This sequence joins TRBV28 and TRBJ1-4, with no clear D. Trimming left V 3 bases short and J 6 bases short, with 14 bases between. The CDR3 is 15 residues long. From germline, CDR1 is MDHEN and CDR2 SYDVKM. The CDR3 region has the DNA TGTGCCAGCAGTTTCGGTGGCACCGGGGATGAAAAACTGTTTTTT. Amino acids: CASSFGGTGDEKLFF.

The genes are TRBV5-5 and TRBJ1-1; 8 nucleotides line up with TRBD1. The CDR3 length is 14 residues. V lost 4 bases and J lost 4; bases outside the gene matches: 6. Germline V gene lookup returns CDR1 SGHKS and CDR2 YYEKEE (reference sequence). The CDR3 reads CASSPDRVFTEAFF. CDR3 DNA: TGTGCCAGCAGCCCGGACAGGGTGTTCACTGAAGCTTTCTTT.

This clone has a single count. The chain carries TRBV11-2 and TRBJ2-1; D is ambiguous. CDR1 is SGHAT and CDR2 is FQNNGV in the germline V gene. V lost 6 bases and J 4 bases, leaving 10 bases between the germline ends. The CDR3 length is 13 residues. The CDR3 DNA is TGTGCCAGCAGAGAGGTTGGGTACAATGAGCAGTTCTTC. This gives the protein CASREVGYNEQFF.

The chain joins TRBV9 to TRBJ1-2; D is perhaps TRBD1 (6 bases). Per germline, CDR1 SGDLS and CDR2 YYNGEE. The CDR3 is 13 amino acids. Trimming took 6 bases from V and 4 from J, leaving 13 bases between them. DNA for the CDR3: TGTGCCAGCACAGCAGGGGCGGTCTATGGCTACACCTTC. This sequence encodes CASTAGAVYGYTF.

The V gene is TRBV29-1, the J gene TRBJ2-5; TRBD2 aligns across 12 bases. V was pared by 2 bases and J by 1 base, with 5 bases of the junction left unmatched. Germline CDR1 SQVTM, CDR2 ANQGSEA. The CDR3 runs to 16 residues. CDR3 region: CSVESRLAGAQETQYF. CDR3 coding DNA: TGCAGCGTTGAATCCCGACTAGCGGGAGCCCAAGAGACCCAGTACTTC. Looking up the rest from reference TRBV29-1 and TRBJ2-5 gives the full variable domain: SAVISQKPSRDICQRGTSLTIQCQVDSQVTMMFWYRQQPGQSLTLIATANQGSEATYESGFVIDKFPISRPNLTFSTLTVSNMSPEDSSIYLCSVESRLAGAQETQYFGPGTRLLVL.

CDR3 amino acids: CASSSPLQGMTEAFF. CDR3 bases: TGTGCCAGCAGTTCCCCTCTACAGGGGATGACTGAAGCTTTCTTT. The J gene is TRBJ1-1, the V gene TRBV28; 7 nucleotides agree with TRBD1. Looked up from germline, CDR1 is MDHEN and CDR2 is SYDVKM. Losses at the gene ends were 4 bases for V and 5 bases for J; bases not matched to a gene: 10. The CDR3 contains 15 residues.